These 27 T cell receptor beta chains share one sample of origin, sequenced in a study of T cell repertoires in cytomegalovirus infection. What these receptors recognize is not known. TCRdb reanalysed the reads using MiXCR and keeps one entry per CDR3 protein. The repertoire holds tens of thousands of distinct CDR3 sequences, with around 34% as singletons. The specimen sequenced was PBMCs, sequenced either directly or after in vitro stimulation (not recorded which). These receptor sequences come from a human donor in good health (CMV status not recorded). Some clones in this sample may be carry-over from other donors' samples.

This clonotype was picked up one time. The chain uses TRBV27 and TRBJ1-1; 8 nucleotides align to TRBD1. Germline CDR1 reads MNHEY; CDR2 reads SMNVEV (reference sequence). Trimming at V came to 4 bases and at J to 0 bases, leaving 1 base not matched to a gene. This CDR3 is 14 amino acids long. The CDR3 bases are TGTGCCAGCAGTTGGGGACAGGTGAACACTGAAGCTTTCTTT. Protein sequence: CASSWGQVNTEAFF.

At least ten counts were recorded for this clonotype. V and J are TRBV19 and TRBJ2-1; D unclear. The CDR3 covers 14 residues. Per the germline V gene, CDR1 is LNHDA and CDR2 is SQIVND (reference sequence). Trimming removed 8 bases from V and 4 bases from J, with 15 bases in between. CDR3: CASSGGALYNEQFF. The CDR3 nucleotides are TGTGCCAGTTCAGGCGGCGCTTTGTACAATGAGCAGTTCTTC. Full variable domain (remainder filled in from reference TRBV19 and TRBJ2-1): DGGITQSPKYLFRKEGQNVTLSCEQNLNHDAMYWYRQDPGQGLRLIYYSQIVNDFQKGDIAEGYSVSREKKESFPLTVTSAQKNPTAFYLCASSGGALYNEQFFGPGTRLTVL.

This clonotype has a handful of counts. The rearrangement joins TRBV5-6 to TRBJ1-5; no clear D gene. The germline V and J ends were trimmed by 0 bases and 7 bases, with 11 bases remaining between them. This CDR3 contains 14 residues. Germline CDR1 reads SGHDT; CDR2 reads YYEEEE. CDR3 in amino acids: CASSLGSALQPQHF. CDR3 DNA: TGTGCCAGCAGCTTGGGTTCGGCCCTCCAGCCCCAGCATTTT.

This clonotype has at least ten counts. The rearrangement uses TRBV7-9 and TRBJ2-5, with a tentative D call TRBD2 (5 bases). Germline values: CDR1 SEHNR, CDR2 FQNEAQ (reference sequence). The CDR3 extends over 16 amino acids. The V gene lost 5 bases and the J gene lost 0 bases, with 16 bases spanning the gap. Here the CDR3 DNA reads TGTGCCAGCAGCGTTACGGGGTCTAAGTACCAAGAGACCCAGTACTTC. As protein: CASSVTGSKYQETQYF.

A few counts support this clonotype. The chain employs TRBV7-2 and TRBJ1-4; D is uncertain. Looked up from germline, CDR1 is SGHTA and CDR2 is FQGNSA. Trimming cost V 2 bases and J 6 bases, with 10 bases left between them. The CDR3 spans 14 residues. CDR3 region: CASSLRGSDEKLFF. CDR3 in DNA: TGTGCCAGCAGCTTACGGGGATCGGATGAAAAACTGTTTTTT. Drawing the rest from reference TRBV7-2 and TRBJ1-4, the complete variable domain is GAGVSQSPSNKVTEKGKDVELRCDPISGHTALYWYRQSLGQGLEFLIYFQGNSAPDKSGLPSDRFSAERTGGSVSTLTIQRTQQEDSAVYLCASSLRGSDEKLFFGSGTQLSVL.

This clonotype showed up just a few times. The chain joins TRBV7-9 to TRBJ2-3; TRBD2 matches 14 bases. With 2 bases clipped from V and 0 bases from J, the junction kept 7 bases outside the gene matches. Per the germline V gene, CDR1 is SEHNR and CDR2 is FQNEAQ (reference sequence). The CDR3 contains 19 residues. The DNA for the CDR3 is TGTGCCAGCAGCTTACGACGACTAGCGGGGGGGCAAAGCACAGATACGCAGTATTTT. Protein product: CASSLRRLAGGQSTDTQYF.

V is TRBV6-2 or TRBV6-3 and J is TRBJ2-1; 9 nucleotides agree with TRBD1. V was pared by 8 bases and J by 2 bases, with 1 base of the junction left unmatched. CDR3 length: 13 residues. Germline CDR1 and CDR2: MNHEY and SVGEGT. CDR3 nucleotides: TGTGCCAGCCGACAGGGGGCCTACAATGAGCAGTTCTTC. Its translation is CASRQGAYNEQFF.

The chain is built from TRBV12-5 and TRBJ1-1; tentatively, D is TRBD1 (6 bases). This CDR3 comprises 13 residues. Trimming took 0 bases from V and 6 from J, leaving 8 bases between them. CDR1 and CDR2 (germline): LGHNT, FRNRAP. CDR3 in amino acids: CASGLVSGAEAFF. The CDR3 region has the DNA TGTGCTAGTGGTTTGGTGTCAGGGGCTGAAGCTTTCTTT.

This clonotype was recorded at least ten times. The CDR3 loop is CASGSRDREGEQFF. In DNA, the CDR3 is TGTGCTAGTGGTTCCCGGGACAGGGAGGGTGAGCAGTTCTTC. V usage is TRBV12-5 and J usage is TRBJ2-1; TRBD1 agrees at 9 bases. Germline CDR1 reads LGHNT; CDR2 reads FRNRAP. The CDR3 sequence is 14 residues long. J lost 9 bases, V lost 4 bases, and 7 bases had no gene match. Filled out from reference TRBV12-5 and TRBJ2-1, the complete variable domain reads DARVTQTPRHKVTEMGQEVTMRCQPILGHNTVFWYRQTMMQGLELLAYFRNRAPLDDSGMPKDRFSAEMPDATLATLKIQPSEPRDSAVYFCASGSRDREGEQFFGPGTRLTVL.

V is TRBV12-5 and J is TRBJ2-5; 10 nucleotides line up with TRBD2. V was pared by 1 base and J by 3 bases, with 2 bases of the junction left unmatched. The germline V gene has CDR1 LGHNT and CDR2 FRNRAP. The CDR3 is made up of 15 amino acids. As DNA, the CDR3 is TGTGCTAGTGGTTTGGGCCTAGCGGGGGAAGAGACCCAGTACTTC. Translation: CASGLGLAGEETQYF.

This clonotype has more than one count but fewer than ten. The V call is TRBV6-6, the J call TRBJ2-7; D not resolved. The V end was cut by 0 bases, the J end by 3 bases, with 9 bases between. CDR3 length: 14 residues. Germline V lookup: CDR1 MNHNY, CDR2 SVGAGI (reference sequence). The CDR3, as DNA: TGTGCCAGCAGTTACTCCCGGCAGCTCTACGAGCAGTACTTC. Its translation: CASSYSRQLYEQYF.

The sample holds one count of this clonotype. The CDR3 coding sequence is TGTGCCAGCAGTGAAGCTGGCGACGATACGCAGTATTTT. This gives the protein CASSEAGDDTQYF. The rearrangement joins TRBV6-1 to TRBJ2-3; no firm D call. CDR1 is MNHNS, CDR2 SASEGT, per germline. The V and J ends lost 0 bases and 6 bases respectively, with 7 bases between them. This CDR3 spans 13 amino acids.

This chain connects TRBV20-1 to TRBJ1-6, with D maybe TRBD1 (6 bases). The germline V gene has CDR1 DFQATT and CDR2 SNEGSKA (reference sequence). Trimming removed 5 bases from V and 7 bases from J, with 18 bases in between. The CDR3 totals 15 residues. CDR3 sequence (DNA): TGCAGTGCTCACGTCTACGGGACACGGAATTCACCCCTCCACTTT. Residues: CSAHVYGTRNSPLHF.

This clonotype showed up just a few times. This chain uses TRBV11-3 with TRBJ2-1, with D possibly TRBD1 on 6 matching bases. CDR1 is SGHNT and CDR2 is YENEEA in the germline V gene. The CDR3 is 14 residues long. V shed 5 bases and J shed 4 bases, with 12 bases lying between them. The CDR3 sequence is CASSPRGSYNEQFF. In DNA, the CDR3 is TGTGCCAGCAGCCCGAGGGGGAGTTACAATGAGCAGTTCTTC. The variable domain in full, with the rest retrieved from reference TRBV11-3 and TRBJ2-1, is EAGVVQSPRYKIIEKKQPVAFWCNPISGHNTLYWYLQNLGQGPELLIRYENEEAVDDSQLPKDRFSAERLKGVDSTLKIQPAELGDSAVYLCASSPRGSYNEQFFGPGTRLTVL.

This clonotype was seen at least ten times. The rearrangement links TRBV7-2 to TRBJ2-1, with 12 nucleotides matching TRBD2. CDR3 size: 16 residues. After removal of 0 bases from V and 9 bases from J, the junction contained 6 bases not matched to a gene. Germline values: CDR1 SGHTA, CDR2 FQGNSA. DNA of the CDR3: TGTGCCAGCAGCTTAGCTCTAGCGGGAGGGTTTGCTGAGCAGTTCTTC. Amino acid sequence: CASSLALAGGFAEQFF.

This clonotype appeared once. This rearrangement joins TRBV2 to TRBJ2-7; no reliable D call. The CDR3 totals 11 residues. V was pared by 6 bases and J by 7 bases, with 10 bases between. Per the germline V gene, CDR1 is SNHLY and CDR2 is FYNNEI. CDR3 nucleotide sequence: TGTGCCAGCAGGGAAAGTAAGGAGCAGTACTTC. This codes for CASRESKEQYF. Full variable domain (rest looked up from reference TRBV2 and TRBJ2-7): EPEVTQTPSHQVTQMGQEVILRCVPISNHLYFYWYRQILGQKVEFLVSFYNNEISEKSEIFDDQFSVERPDGSNFTLKIRSTKLEDSAMYFCASRESKEQYFGPGTRLTVT.

This chain connects TRBV5-1 to TRBJ2-7; D is tentatively TRBD1 or TRBD2 (6 bases each). This CDR3 is built from 15 residues. Trimming removed 6 bases from V and 3 bases from J, with 19 bases in between. The germline V gene has CDR1 SGHRS and CDR2 YFSETQ. The CDR3 region is CASTIGGRSDYEQYF. Here the CDR3 DNA reads TGCGCCAGCACGATAGGGGGGAGGTCTGACTACGAGCAGTACTTC.

On this clonotype: This may stem from a read error, because a much larger clone lies one nucleotide away. The J gene is TRBJ1-1, the V gene TRBV7-3, with unresolved D. The CDR3 length is 11 residues. CDR1 and CDR2 from the germline V gene are SGHTA and FQGTGA. The chain's CDR3 is CTSSRRTEAFF. The CDR3 region has the DNA TGTACCAGCAGCCGTCGCACTGAAGCTTTCTTT.

The V call is TRBV7-8, the J call TRBJ2-1; 9 positions match TRBD2. The CDR3 contains 15 residues. Unmatched junction bases numbered 8, after V lost 5 bases and J lost 6 bases. The V gene's germline CDR1 is SGHVS and CDR2 FQNEAQ. The CDR3 DNA follows: TGTGCCAGCAGCACAGGACTAGCGCCACTCAATGAGCAGTTCTTC. Translating it yields CASSTGLAPLNEQFF. Supplemented by reference TRBV7-8 and TRBJ2-1, the full variable domain reads GAGVSQSPRYKVAKRGQDVALRCDPISGHVSLFWYQQALGQGPEFLTYFQNEAQLDKSGLPSDRFFAERPEGSVSTLKIQRTQQEDSAVYLCASSTGLAPLNEQFFGPGTRLTVL.

This clonotype has a handful of counts. This sequence joins TRBV28 and TRBJ2-1; D unresolved. V lost 8 bases and J 6 bases, leaving 11 bases between the germline ends. Germline values: CDR1 MDHEN, CDR2 SYDVKM. This CDR3 is built from 12 residues. The chain's CDR3 is CASEALGNEQFF. The CDR3 nucleotides read TGTGCCAGCGAGGCGCTGGGCAATGAGCAGTTCTTC.

This clonotype appeared many times. The chain employs TRBV27 and TRBJ2-1; D not resolved. The CDR3 is made up of 13 amino acids. In germline, CDR1 is MNHEY, CDR2 SMNVEV (reference sequence). Deletions cut 6 bases from V and 6 bases from J, with 12 bases between. As DNA, the CDR3 is TGTGCCAGCAGCCTTGACTGGGGCAATGAGCAGTTCTTC. Residues: CASSLDWGNEQFF.

V usage is TRBV11-3 and J usage is TRBJ1-5, with D hard to call. This CDR3 has 16 residues. In germline, CDR1 is SGHNT, CDR2 YENEEA. The V and J ends lost 2 bases and 0 bases respectively, with 11 bases between them. DNA of the CDR3: TGTGCCAGCAGCTTAAACCCCGGCTGTAGCAATCAGCCCCAGCATTTT. The encoded protein is CASSLNPGCSNQPQHF.

The chain couples TRBV9 to TRBJ2-1; D tentatively fits TRBD1 or TRBD2 (5 bases each). The CDR3 runs to 16 residues. Trimming cost V 3 bases and J 1 base, with 14 bases left between them. Per germline, CDR1 SGDLS and CDR2 YYNGEE. CDR3 sequence: CASSAPGTPSYNEQFF. The CDR3 DNA sequence: TGTGCCAGCAGCGCTCCCGGGACCCCGTCCTACAATGAGCAGTTCTTC.

The chain uses TRBV9 and TRBJ1-1; the D is unclear. V was clipped by 0 bases and J by 7 bases, with 13 bases between them. The CDR3 loop spans 14 amino acids. In germline, CDR1 is SGDLS, CDR2 YYNGEE. The CDR3 nucleotides are TGTGCCAGCAGCGTAGCTTTCCGTGCTAATGAAGCTTTCTTT. Its translation: CASSVAFRANEAFF. The full variable domain, completed using reference TRBV9 and TRBJ1-1, is DSGVTQTPKHLITATGQRVTLRCSPRSGDLSVYWYQQSLDQGLQFLIQYYNGEERAKGNILERFSAQQFPDLHSELNLSSLELGDSALYFCASSVAFRANEAFFGQGTRLTVV.

This chain links TRBV7-2 with TRBJ1-3, with 8 bases identical to TRBD1. Germline V CDR1 and CDR2: SGHTA, FQGNSA. The CDR3 extends over 15 amino acids. J lost 4 bases, V lost 5 bases, and 7 bases had no gene match. The CDR3 protein is CASSPGQARGNTIYF. In DNA, the CDR3 is TGTGCCAGCAGCCCGGGACAGGCGAGAGGAAACACCATATATTTT.

The rearrangement uses TRBV15 and TRBJ2-7, with 7 bases identical to TRBD1. V shed 0 bases and J 3 bases; nucleotides not matched to a gene: 5. Germline values: CDR1 LNHNV, CDR2 YYDKDF (reference sequence). The CDR3 sequence is 15 residues long. This CDR3 reads CATSRDRDSDYEQYF. DNA for the CDR3: TGTGCCACCAGCAGAGACCGGGACAGCGACTACGAGCAGTACTTC.

This clonotype was counted only a few times. The V and J genes are TRBV7-7 and TRBJ2-1; D possibly corresponds to TRBD2 (5 bases). Germline-derived CDR1 and CDR2 are SSHAT and FNYEAQ (reference sequence). V lost 5 bases to trimming and J lost 3 bases, with 17 bases between them. This CDR3 is built from 16 residues. CDR3 coding DNA: TGTGCCAGCAGCCCGTATCCGAGGACTGGCTACAATGAGCAGTTCTTC. Protein sequence: CASSPYPRTGYNEQFF.